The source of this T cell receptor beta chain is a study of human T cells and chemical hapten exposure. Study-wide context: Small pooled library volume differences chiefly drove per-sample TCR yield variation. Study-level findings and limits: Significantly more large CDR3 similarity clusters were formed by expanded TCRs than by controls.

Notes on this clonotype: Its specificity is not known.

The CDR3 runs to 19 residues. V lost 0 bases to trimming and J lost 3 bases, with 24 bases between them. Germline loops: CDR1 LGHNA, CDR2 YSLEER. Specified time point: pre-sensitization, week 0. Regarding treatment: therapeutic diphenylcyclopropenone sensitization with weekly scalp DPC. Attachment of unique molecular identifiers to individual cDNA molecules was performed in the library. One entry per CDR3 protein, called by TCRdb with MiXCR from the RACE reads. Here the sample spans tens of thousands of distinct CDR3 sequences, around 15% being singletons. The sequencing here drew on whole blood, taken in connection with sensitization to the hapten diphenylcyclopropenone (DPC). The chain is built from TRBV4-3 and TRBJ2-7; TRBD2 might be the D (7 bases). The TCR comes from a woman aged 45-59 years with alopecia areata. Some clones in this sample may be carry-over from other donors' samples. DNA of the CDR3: TGCGCCAGCAGCCAAGAGGCCCACCGGGAGGCGGGGGCGGTCTACGAGCAGTACTTC. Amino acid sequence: CASSQEAHREAGAVYEQYF.